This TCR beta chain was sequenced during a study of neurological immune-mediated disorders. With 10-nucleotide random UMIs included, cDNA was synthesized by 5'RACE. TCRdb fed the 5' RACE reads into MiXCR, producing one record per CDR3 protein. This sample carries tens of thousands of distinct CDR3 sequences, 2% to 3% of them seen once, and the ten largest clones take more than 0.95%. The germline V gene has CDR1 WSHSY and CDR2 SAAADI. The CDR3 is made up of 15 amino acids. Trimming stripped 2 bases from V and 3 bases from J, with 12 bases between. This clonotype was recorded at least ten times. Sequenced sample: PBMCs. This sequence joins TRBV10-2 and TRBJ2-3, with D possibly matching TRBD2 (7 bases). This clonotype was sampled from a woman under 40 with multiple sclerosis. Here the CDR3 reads CASSERGGSTDTQYF. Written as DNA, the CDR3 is TGCGCCAGCAGTGAGAGGGGGGGCTCTACAGATACGCAGTATTTT.